A single sample gave rise to the 19 T cell receptor beta chains below, sequenced in a study of Graves' ophthalmopathy and Graves' hyperthyroidism. Amplified material comprised TCR beta CDR3 regions derived from RNA transcripts. Second-round multiplex PCR followed a first-round RT-PCR using HTBI primers. TCRdb called the multiplex PCR reads again in MiXCR, with one record for every CDR3 protein. The repertoire holds roughly 350,000 distinct CDR3 sequences, with approximately 18% as singletons. Specimen: peripheral blood. Receptors were obtained from an adult woman with stable Graves' hyperthyroidism.

In its sample, this clonotype was seen many times. The chain combines TRBV2 with TRBJ1-2; D perhaps matches TRBD1 (5 bases). Germline loops: CDR1 SNHLY, CDR2 FYNNEI. Trimming stripped 8 bases from V and 2 bases from J, with 12 bases between. The CDR3 has 13 residues. The CDR3, as DNA: TGTGCCAGCGGAGGACAACGGAACTATGGCTACACCTTC. Amino acid sequence: CASGGQRNYGYTF.

Notes on this clonotype: A read error may be the cause here, since a much bigger clone is one base away. V gene TRBV29-1 combines with J gene TRBJ2-7; 8 bases are shared with TRBD2. Germline trimming cut 5 bases from V and 6 bases from J; bases unmatched to any gene: 6. Germline V gene data show CDR1 as SQVTM and CDR2 as ANQGSEA. CDR3 length: 12 amino acids. The CDR3, as DNA: TGCAGCGTTTGGGGGACTAGTCGCGAGCAGTACTTC. The encoded protein is CSVWGTSREQYF.

With regard to this clonotype: A much larger clone differs from this one at a single base, so this may be a read error. The chain joins TRBV15 to TRBJ2-7; TRBD1 aligns across 7 bases. This CDR3 is 16 amino acids long. The V gene's germline CDR1 is LNHNV and CDR2 YYDKDF (reference sequence). With V trimmed by 3 bases and J by 2 bases, 10 bases remained unmatched. This chain's CDR3 is CATSSPSLDRAYEQYF. DNA of the CDR3: TGTGCCACCAGCAGCCCCTCACTCGACAGGGCCTACGAGCAGTACTTC.

Comments on this clonotype: One end of the junction fails to match germline, which may point to a read error. V is TRBV9 and J is TRBJ2-7, with D hard to call. The germline V gene encodes CDR1 SGDLS and CDR2 YYNGEE. CDR3 length: 14 amino acids. The CDR3 coding sequence is TGTGCCAGCAGCGTCTCCGCTGGCCCCTACGAGAAGTACTTC. This gives the protein CASSVSAGPYEKYF.

There are many counts of this clonotype. V gene TRBV11-2 combines with J gene TRBJ1-1, with TRBD1 matching over 8 bases. Germline CDR1 SGHAT, CDR2 FQNNGV. The ends lost 0 bases at V and 0 bases at J; junction bases unmatched: 3. There are 16 residues in the CDR3. CDR3 nucleotides: TGTGCCAGCAGCTTAGATGGGACAGGAGTGAACACTGAAGCTTTCTTT. It translates to CASSLDGTGVNTEAFF.

With respect to this clonotype: A read error may be the cause here, since a much bigger clone is one base away. This is likely a read error, given that the CDR3 carries no conserved phenylalanine or tryptophan at its end. The chain has TRBV2 and TRBJ2-7; 9 positions agree with TRBD2. The junction had 9 bases not matched to a gene; V was cut back by 7 bases and J by 5 bases. The V gene's germline CDR1 is SNHLY and CDR2 FYNNEI. The CDR3 spans 14 residues. In nucleotides, the CDR3 is TGTGCCAGCAACGATCCTAGCGGGAATCACGAGCAGTACCTC. Translation: CASNDPSGNHEQYL.

V usage is TRBV4-1 and J usage is TRBJ2-4; the match to TRBD1 covers 8 bases. CDR3 length: 14 residues. Trimming at V came to 1 base and at J to 7 bases, leaving 3 bases not matched to a gene. Per germline, CDR1 MGHRA and CDR2 YSYEKL. For the CDR3, the DNA is TGCGCCAGCAGCCAAGGGACAGGGATGAACATTCAGTACTTC. Amino acid sequence: CASSQGTGMNIQYF.

This clonotype was seen repeatedly, ten times or more. A junction end diverges from the germline sequence, so it may reflect a read error. The V gene is TRBV14, the J gene TRBJ1-1; D call uncertain. The CDR3 is made up of 12 amino acids. Looked up from germline, CDR1 is SGHDN and CDR2 is FVKESK. The chain's CDR3 is CASSQALTETFF. CDR3 coding DNA: TGTGCCAGCAGCCAAGCACTCACTGAAACTTTCTTT.

This clonotype was seen at least ten times. This chain links TRBV28 with TRBJ2-7, with D perhaps TRBD2 (5 bases). Trimming left V 6 bases short and J 3 bases short, with 21 bases between. Per the germline V gene, CDR1 is MDHEN and CDR2 is SYDVKM. The CDR3 extends over 16 amino acids. The CDR3 here is CASSPRRVAVYYEQYF. The CDR3 bases are TGTGCCAGCAGCCCCCGGCGGGTTGCAGTATACTACGAGCAGTACTTC. Full variable domain (missing parts from reference TRBV28 and TRBJ2-7): DVKVTQSSRYLVKRTGEKVFLECVQDMDHENMFWYRQDPGLGLRLIYFSYDVKMKEKGDIPEGYSVSREKKERFSLILESASTNQTSMYLCASSPRRVAVYYEQYFGPGTRLTVT.

This clonotype was recorded many times. V and J are TRBV7-8 and TRBJ2-7; 7 positions agree with TRBD1. CDR1 is SGHVS and CDR2 is FQNEAQ in the germline V gene. The ends lost 4 bases at V and 0 bases at J; junction bases unmatched: 12. This CDR3 contains 17 residues. The CDR3 region is CASSYNPDRASSYEQYF. CDR3 coding DNA: TGTGCCAGCAGCTACAACCCAGACAGGGCGAGCTCCTACGAGCAGTACTTC.

This clonotype was recorded at least ten times. The chain has TRBV7-3 and TRBJ1-1; D uncertain. V lost 7 bases, J lost 2 bases, and 11 bases lay in between. CDR3 size: 13 residues. Per germline, CDR1 SGHTA and CDR2 FQGTGA. The CDR3 nucleotides are TGTGCCAGCAAAACCGGGAAAAACACTGAAGCTTTCTTT. As protein: CASKTGKNTEAFF.

The rearrangement uses TRBV10-3 and TRBJ2-7, with 9 bases aligning to TRBD1. The CDR3 has 13 residues. After removal of 5 bases from V and 9 bases from J, the junction contained 8 bases not matched to a gene. CDR1 is ENHRY and CDR2 is SYGVKD in the germline V gene. CDR3 nucleotide sequence: TGTGCCATCAGTCAGACAGGGGGTGATGGGCAGTACTTC. It encodes CAISQTGGDGQYF.

In its sample, this clonotype was seen many times. This sequence joins TRBV30 and TRBJ1-1; D unclear. Trimming left V 0 bases short and J 5 bases short, with 10 bases between. CDR3 size: 13 residues. The germline V gene has CDR1 GTSNPN and CDR2 SVGIG (reference sequence). This chain's CDR3 is CAWSVLWRTEAFF. CDR3 sequence (DNA): TGTGCCTGGAGTGTACTTTGGAGGACTGAAGCTTTCTTT.

This clonotype appeared many times. The V and J genes are TRBV20-1 and TRBJ1-1; tentatively, D is TRBD1 (6 bases). The CDR3 runs to 14 residues. Looked up from germline, CDR1 is DFQATT and CDR2 is SNEGSKA (reference sequence). Trimming pared 1 base from V and 4 bases from J, leaving 13 bases between. Written as DNA, the CDR3 is TGCAGTGCTAGAGCCAGTAGGGGGAGCACTGAAGCTTTCTTT. Amino acids: CSARASRGSTEAFF.

This clonotype occurred many times. The chain couples TRBV7-2 to TRBJ2-7; possibly TRBD1 for D (5 bases). This CDR3 has 15 amino acids. Trimming took 5 bases from V and 2 from J, leaving 16 bases between them. CDR1 is SGHTA and CDR2 is FQGNSA in the germline V gene. CDR3 protein: CASSTGRQGTYEQYF. In DNA, the CDR3 is TGTGCCAGCAGCACCGGACGCCAGGGAACCTACGAGCAGTACTTC.

Ten or more counts support this clonotype. A read error may be the cause here, since a much bigger clone is one base away. The chain is built from TRBV2 and TRBJ2-5, with 8 bases lining up with TRBD1. V trimming: 7 bases; J trimming: 1 base; junction bases outside the gene matches: 5. The CDR3 spans 14 residues. Per the germline V gene, CDR1 is SNHLY and CDR2 is FYNNEI. CDR3 amino acids: CASKGDRSQETQYF. The CDR3 DNA reads TGTGCCAGCAAAGGGGACAGGTCCCAAGAGACCCAGTACTTC.

This clonotype was counted ten times or more. The gene calls are TRBV28 and TRBJ2-7; possibly TRBD2 for D (5 bases). Germline V gives CDR1 MDHEN, CDR2 SYDVKM. The CDR3 contains 16 residues. Deletions cut 5 bases from V and 1 base from J, with 18 bases between. CDR3 region: CASSPLLDSASYEQYF. CDR3 in DNA: TGTGCCAGCAGTCCCCTACTAGACTCGGCATCCTACGAGCAGTACTTC. The full variable domain, rest sourced from reference TRBV28 and TRBJ2-7, is DVKVTQSSRYLVKRTGEKVFLECVQDMDHENMFWYRQDPGLGLRLIYFSYDVKMKEKGDIPEGYSVSREKKERFSLILESASTNQTSMYLCASSPLLDSASYEQYFGPGTRLTVT.

About this clonotype itself: A read error is likely, as this CDR3 ends without the conserved phenylalanine or tryptophan. The limits of the CDR3 on the DNA are not certain, so only TCRdb's listed CDR3 is given. The V and J genes are TRBV11-2 and TRBJ2-5; the table's D call TRBD1 went unverified against the DNA. The CDR3 is made up of 13 amino acids, end residues included. Germline values: CDR1 SGHAT, CDR2 FQNNGV. CDR3 sequence reads: CASSRDSQETQDY.

This clonotype came up many times. The CDR3 loop reads CASRADRIQETQYF. In nucleotides, the CDR3 is TGTGCCAGCAGAGCTGACAGAATTCAAGAGACCCAGTACTTC. This sequence joins TRBV2 and TRBJ2-5; D perhaps matches TRBD1 (5 bases). The CDR3 length is 14 residues. The germline V and J ends were trimmed by 6 bases and 2 bases, with 13 bases remaining between them. Germline CDR1 reads SNHLY; CDR2 reads FYNNEI.